These 28 T cell receptor beta chains were sequenced from one sample in a study of T cell responses to AZD1222 COVID-19 vaccine. The protocol was immunoSEQ multiplex PCR, while the TCRdb copy is restricted to in-frame clones and leaves out a portion. The sample includes tens of thousands of clones, 75% to 90% seen only once; the top ten take about 6.3%. This sample comprised peripheral blood, obtained 28 days after the second AZD1222 dose. The receptor set was obtained from an adult who received the AZD1222 COVID-19 vaccine.

V usage is TRBV4-1 and J usage is TRBJ1-6; a possible D gene is TRBD1 (6 bases). The V end lost 4 bases, the J end lost 6 bases, and 10 bases lay between the germline ends. Germline V gives CDR1 MGHRA, CDR2 YSYEKL. This CDR3 contains 14 residues. The CDR3 nucleotides read TGCGCCAGCAGCCCTGGACAGTTTAATTCACCCCTCCACTTT. Encoded protein: CASSPGQFNSPLHF.

The V and J genes are TRBV20-1 and TRBJ1-5; unclear D gene. Germline CDR1 and CDR2: DFQATT and SNEGSKA (reference sequence). The CDR3 consists of 11 residues. With 1 base removed from V and 16 bases from J, the gap between germline ends came to 14 bases. This chain's CDR3 is CSARAGVEDHF. The CDR3 DNA follows: TGCAGTGCTAGAGCCGGGGTAGAAGATCATTTT.

The chain employs TRBV11-3 and TRBJ1-1; 10 bases agree with TRBD1. There are 12 residues in the CDR3. With 5 bases clipped from V and 11 bases from J, the junction kept 5 bases outside the gene matches. The germline V gene has CDR1 SGHNT and CDR2 YENEEA. The CDR3 loop is CASSKGQGMAFF. The CDR3 DNA is TGTGCCAGCAGCAAGGGACAGGGGATGGCTTTCTTT. Supplemented by reference TRBV11-3 and TRBJ1-1, the full variable domain reads EAGVVQSPRYKIIEKKQPVAFWCNPISGHNTLYWYLQNLGQGPELLIRYENEEAVDDSQLPKDRFSAERLKGVDSTLKIQPAELGDSAVYLCASSKGQGMAFFGQGTRLTVV.

The chain couples TRBV29-1 to TRBJ2-1; D gene ambiguous. V lost 7 bases to trimming and J lost 12 bases, with 16 bases between them. CDR1 SQVTM and CDR2 ANQGSEA come from the germline V gene. This CDR3 spans 11 amino acids. This chain's CDR3 is CSALWSPWQFF. The CDR3, as DNA: TGCAGCGCCCTATGGTCCCCCTGGCAGTTCTTC.

The genes are TRBV2 and TRBJ2-2, with 14 bases aligning to TRBD2. V lost 7 bases and J lost 5; bases outside the gene matches: 6. The CDR3 is 16 amino acids. CDR1 is SNHLY, CDR2 FYNNEI, per germline. CDR3 region: CASTPTSGRATGELFF. The DNA for the CDR3 is TGTGCCAGCACCCCGACTAGCGGGAGGGCTACCGGGGAGCTGTTTTTT.

The CDR3 region has the DNA TGCGCCAGCAGCTTAACCGGAAACATTGAGCAGTTCTTC. It yields the protein CASSLTGNIEQFF. The chain employs TRBV5-1 and TRBJ2-1; D not resolved. Germline-derived CDR1 and CDR2 are SGHRS and YFSETQ. The V end was cut by 2 bases, the J end by 9 bases, with 12 bases between. The CDR3 is 13 residues long.

The chain uses TRBV5-5 and TRBJ1-4, with 7 bases aligning to TRBD1. The CDR3 consists of 14 residues. V dropped 4 bases and J dropped 5; count of bases not matched to a gene: 5. Looked up from germline, CDR1 is SGHKS and CDR2 is YYEKEE (reference sequence). Here the CDR3 reads CASSRTGRNEKLFF. CDR3 sequence (DNA): TGTGCCAGCAGCCGGACAGGTAGAAATGAAAAACTGTTTTTT. The whole variable domain, filled in from reference TRBV5-5 and TRBJ1-4, reads DAGVTQSPTHLIKTRGQQVTLRCSPISGHKSVSWYQQVLGQGPQFIFQYYEKEERGRGNFPDRFSARQFPNYSSELNVNALLLGDSALYLCASSRTGRNEKLFFGSGTQLSVL.

The genes are TRBV6-5 and TRBJ1-5; maybe TRBD1 (6 bases). CDR1 is MNHEY and CDR2 is SVGAGI in the germline V gene. This CDR3 has 15 residues. Trimming left V 3 bases short and J 1 base short, with 10 bases between. CDR3 protein: CASSYRGDSNQPQHF. In DNA, the CDR3 is TGTGCCAGCAGTTATAGGGGGGACAGCAATCAGCCCCAGCATTTT.

Only a few counts were recorded for this clone. The chain couples TRBV5-4 to TRBJ2-1, with D hard to call. The germline V and J ends were trimmed by 6 bases and 0 bases, with 7 bases remaining between them. CDR1 and CDR2 (germline): SGHNT, YYREEE (reference sequence). The CDR3 consists of 13 residues. CDR3 DNA: TGTGCCAGCAAGGCGGACTCCTACAATGAGCAGTTCTTC. Amino acids: CASKADSYNEQFF.

The chain joins TRBV6-5 to TRBJ1-4; 9 nucleotides match TRBD1. The trim removed 5 bases at V and 2 bases at J, leaving 3 bases unmatched. CDR1 and CDR2 from the germline V gene are MNHEY and SVGAGI. The CDR3 sequence is 15 residues long. The CDR3 DNA is TGTGCCAGCAGTACAGGGGGCGCGACTAATGAAAAACTGTTTTTT. It encodes CASSTGGATNEKLFF.

The V and J genes are TRBV11-3 and TRBJ1-3; possibly TRBD1 for D (5 bases). V was shortened by 3 bases and J by 0 bases, with 6 bases between the two germline ends. Germline V CDR1 and CDR2: SGHNT, YENEEA. The CDR3 is made up of 14 amino acids. The CDR3 region is CASSFTGSGNTIYF. For the CDR3, the DNA is TGTGCCAGCAGCTTCACAGGCTCTGGAAACACCATATATTTT.

V usage is TRBV5-1 and J usage is TRBJ1-4, with 7 bases fitting TRBD1. J lost 4 bases, V lost 4 bases, and 7 bases had no gene match. This CDR3 contains 15 residues. Looked up from germline, CDR1 is SGHRS and CDR2 is YFSETQ. In nucleotides, the CDR3 is TGCGCCAGCAGCCCGCAGACAGGGTTTAATGAAAAACTGTTTTTT. This codes for CASSPQTGFNEKLFF.

The V gene is TRBV19, the J gene TRBJ1-5, with D tentatively TRBD1 (5 bases). The ends were cut back, 2 bases at V and 0 bases at J, with 8 bases in the middle. The CDR3 extends over 15 amino acids. Per germline, CDR1 LNHDA and CDR2 SQIVND (reference sequence). The CDR3 DNA follows: TGTGCCAGTAGTATAATGGGGGATAGCAATCAGCCCCAGCATTTT. Residues: CASSIMGDSNQPQHF.

This clone was detected a few times. The chain joins TRBV12-3 or TRBV12-4 to TRBJ1-2; D unresolved. Between the trimmed V and J ends, which lost 5 bases and 6 bases, there was a span of 10 bases. The CDR3 length is 12 residues. The CDR3 DNA reads as TGTGCCAGCAGTAGGGCATTCGATGGCTACACCTTC. Translated, it gives CASSRAFDGYTF.

The rearrangement uses TRBV7-2 and TRBJ2-1, with no clear D. This CDR3 region has 18 residues. Germline CDR1 is SGHTA and CDR2 is FQGNSA. Between the trimmed V and J ends, which lost 0 bases and 4 bases, there was a span of 19 bases. For the CDR3, the DNA is TGTGCCAGCAGCTTAGCGGTCAATCGAGGTAGAGGATACAATGAGCAGTTCTTC. Residues: CASSLAVNRGRGYNEQFF.

The rearrangement links TRBV11-2 to TRBJ2-3, with D uncertain. The CDR3 is 14 residues long. Germline V CDR1 and CDR2: SGHAT, FQNNGV. V gave up 0 bases and J gave up 8 bases, with 12 bases separating them. The CDR3 DNA sequence: TGTGCCAGCAGCTTAGATCGGCCCACTCGTACGCAGTATTTT. Its translation: CASSLDRPTRTQYF.

Turning to this clone: Distinct nucleotide sequences in the sample also encode this CDR3. The chain has TRBV19 and TRBJ2-2; possibly TRBD1 for D (6 bases). The CDR3 sequence is 15 residues long. Trimming pared 0 bases from V and 4 bases from J, leaving 9 bases between. Germline V lookup: CDR1 LNHDA, CDR2 SQIVND (reference sequence). In nucleotides, the CDR3 is TGTGCCAGTAGTATAGAGGGGGCCCGCACCGGGGAGCTGTTTTTT. Amino acids: CASSIEGARTGELFF.

The rearrangement uses TRBV5-1 and TRBJ2-3, with D hard to call. The CDR3 is 12 amino acids. V lost 3 bases to trimming and J lost 6 bases, with 8 bases between them. Germline CDR1 and CDR2: SGHRS and YFSETQ. The CDR3 DNA reads TGCGCCAGCAGCTCCAGTTGGGATACGCAGTATTTT. Translated, it gives CASSSSWDTQYF.

The chain is built from TRBV6-2 or TRBV6-3 and TRBJ1-5; the D is unclear. CDR3 length equals 12 residues. V was shortened by 6 bases and J by 1 base, with 4 bases between the two germline ends. Germline values: CDR1 MNHEY, CDR2 SVGEGT. DNA of the CDR3: TGTGCCAGCAGCCGAAGCAATCAGCCCCAGCATTTT. It yields the protein CASSRSNQPQHF.

This chain links TRBV28 with TRBJ1-4, with TRBD1 matching over 9 bases. V trimming: 8 bases; J trimming: 7 bases; junction bases outside the gene matches: 2. The CDR3 spans 12 residues. Germline lookup yields CDR1 MDHEN and CDR2 SYDVKM. DNA for the CDR3: TGTGCCAGCCGACAGGGGGGTGAAAAACTGTTTTTT. Amino acid sequence: CASRQGGEKLFF.

The V call is TRBV6-1, the J call TRBJ1-4, with 10 bases aligning to TRBD1. The CDR3 sequence is 17 residues long. Trimming cost V 0 bases and J 7 bases; bases outside gene matches: 8. The germline V gene has CDR1 MNHNS and CDR2 SASEGT. CDR3 sequence: CASSEARRDRGTEKLFF. CDR3 sequence (DNA): TGTGCCAGCAGTGAAGCTCGGCGGGACAGGGGAACTGAAAAACTGTTTTTT.

This clone was seen a few times. The chain joins TRBV9 to TRBJ2-7; D not resolved. CDR1 is SGDLS, CDR2 YYNGEE, per germline. The ends were cut back, 0 bases at V and 3 bases at J, with 10 bases in the middle. This CDR3 has 14 residues. This CDR3 is CASSVGGDFYEQYF. The CDR3 DNA follows: TGTGCCAGCAGCGTAGGCGGCGACTTCTACGAGCAGTACTTC.

The rearrangement uses TRBV9 and TRBJ2-1; 8 nucleotides match TRBD1. The J segment lost 8 bases and the V segment lost 2 bases, leaving 6 bases of the junction unmatched. CDR3 length: 14 amino acids. Germline V gene sequence: CDR1 SGDLS, CDR2 YYNGEE. The CDR3 nucleotides read TGTGCCAGCAGCGTGGGGGCAGGGGGCGATGAGCAGTTCTTC. Its protein is CASSVGAGGDEQFF.

The rearrangement joins TRBV5-4 to TRBJ2-7; 8 positions agree with TRBD1. Germline V gene data show CDR1 as SGHNT and CDR2 as YYREEE (reference sequence). The V gene end was trimmed by 4 bases and the J gene end by 4 bases; junction bases not matched to a gene: 7. This CDR3 region has 14 residues. This CDR3 reads CASSLRTGSYEQYF. The CDR3 nucleotides read TGTGCCAGCAGCCTCAGGACAGGGAGTTACGAGCAGTACTTC.

The CDR3 region is CASSFGQGFTYEQYF. CDR3 nucleotide sequence: TGTGCCAGCAGCTTCGGACAGGGTTTTACCTACGAGCAGTACTTC. The chain combines TRBV11-2 with TRBJ2-7; 8 bases align to TRBD1. The junction had 6 bases not matched to a gene; V was cut back by 3 bases and J by 2 bases. Per the germline V gene, CDR1 is SGHAT and CDR2 is FQNNGV. There are 15 residues in the CDR3.

The chain has TRBV19 and TRBJ2-5; possibly TRBD1 or TRBD2 for D (5 bases each). V lost 0 bases to trimming and J lost 5 bases, with 10 bases between them. Germline CDR1 is LNHDA and CDR2 is SQIVND (reference sequence). This CDR3 spans 14 amino acids. CDR3 loop: CASSIDGGAETQYF. The CDR3 DNA follows: TGTGCCAGTAGTATAGATGGGGGAGCTGAGACCCAGTACTTC.

The rearrangement uses TRBV5-1 and TRBJ1-1; TRBD1 might be the D (6 bases). V was pared by 0 bases and J by 5 bases, with 11 bases between. This CDR3 spans 14 amino acids. CDR1 and CDR2 (germline): SGHRS, YFSETQ. CDR3 amino acids: CASSLVSGDTEAFF. CDR3 DNA sequence: TGCGCCAGCAGCTTGGTCTCAGGGGATACTGAAGCTTTCTTT.

V is TRBV7-2 and J is TRBJ2-1, with D possibly TRBD2 on 6 matching bases. CDR3 length: 16 residues. Trimming shortened V by 0 bases and J by 5 bases, and 14 bases separated the two germline ends. Germline CDR1 and CDR2: SGHTA and FQGNSA. The CDR3 loop is CASSLAPGSPHNEQFF. The CDR3 nucleotides are TGTGCCAGCAGCTTAGCGCCCGGGAGTCCTCACAATGAGCAGTTCTTC. The full variable domain, in which reference TRBV7-2 and TRBJ2-1 provide the parts outside the CDR3, is GAGVSQSPSNKVTEKGKDVELRCDPISGHTALYWYRQSLGQGLEFLIYFQGNSAPDKSGLPSDRFSAERTGGSVSTLTIQRTQQEDSAVYLCASSLAPGSPHNEQFFGPGTRLTVL.